This T cell receptor (beta chain) was recorded in a study of neurological immune-mediated disorders. There are many counts of this clonotype. Indicated time point: technical triplicate 3. The cDNA was generated by 5'RACE with 10-nucleotide random UMIs. TCRdb reanalysed the 5' RACE reads using MiXCR and keeps one entry per CDR3 protein. The profile covers about 44,000 distinct CDR3 sequences, with roughly 21% appearing a single time and approximately 4.2% taken by the ten largest. Trimming pared 5 bases from V and 3 bases from J, leaving 17 bases between. The CDR3 contains 15 residues. This TCR came from a man aged 55 to 70 with HTLV-1-associated myelopathy (HAM/TSP). Sequences were obtained from PBMCs. The rearrangement uses TRBV12-3 or TRBV12-4 and TRBJ2-7; no clear D. DNA for the CDR3: TGTGCCAGCAGTCGATCCAGCCCGGGCGTCTACGAGCAGTACTTC. Its protein product is CASSRSSPGVYEQYF.